Presented here are 30 T cell receptor beta chains from one specimen sequenced in a study of CD8 T cells in ankylosing spondylitis. One entry per CDR3 protein, called by TCRdb with MiXCR from the 5' RACE reads. The sample has 150,000 to 200,000 distinct CDR3 sequences; over 10% are singletons. The sequencing sample was made of blood, either unsorted or a sorted T cell fraction (not recorded which). The receptors derive from a female donor with ankylosing spondylitis or in good health (not recorded which).

This clonotype was seen repeatedly, ten times or more. The rearrangement links TRBV25-1 to TRBJ1-4, with a possible D match to TRBD1 (5 bases). Trimming pared 3 bases from V and 6 bases from J, leaving 11 bases between. Germline V gene data show CDR1 as MGHDK and CDR2 as SYGVNS. CDR3 size: 14 residues. Here the CDR3 reads CASSERAGYEKLFF. In nucleotides, the CDR3 is TGTGCCAGCAGTGAGCGGGCAGGGTATGAAAAACTGTTTTTT.

There are many counts of this clonotype. DNA for the CDR3: TGTGCCAGCAGCTTAGGGGACTTTTATAGCACAGATACGCAGTATTTT. This translates into CASSLGDFYSTDTQYF. The rearrangement joins TRBV7-2 to TRBJ2-3, with D possibly TRBD2 on 6 matching bases. The germline V gene has CDR1 SGHTA and CDR2 FQGNSA. V lost 1 base and J lost 0, with 11 bases in between. The CDR3 has 16 residues. Combining the CDR3 with reference TRBV7-2 and TRBJ2-3 gives the whole variable domain GAGVSQSPSNKVTEKGKDVELRCDPISGHTALYWYRQSLGQGLEFLIYFQGNSAPDKSGLPSDRFSAERTGGSVSTLTIQRTQQEDSAVYLCASSLGDFYSTDTQYFGPGTRLTVL.

J is TRBJ2-1 and V is TRBV25-1; perhaps TRBD2 as D (5 bases). This CDR3 has 15 amino acids. V lost 3 bases and J 0 bases, leaving 9 bases between the germline ends. CDR1 is MGHDK, CDR2 SYGVNS, per germline. The CDR3 here is CASSEGVTSYNEQFF. The CDR3 nucleotides are TGTGCCAGCAGTGAGGGAGTTACCTCCTACAATGAGCAGTTCTTC.

V gene TRBV12-3 or TRBV12-4 combines with J gene TRBJ1-1; D ambiguous. The CDR3 loop spans 13 amino acids. The V end was cut by 5 bases, the J end by 5 bases, with 12 bases between. This chain's CDR3 is CASSPTGKTEAFF. The CDR3 DNA is TGTGCCAGCAGTCCGACTGGGAAGACTGAAGCTTTCTTT.

The table lists this clonotype with many counts. The chain links TRBV5-1 to TRBJ2-7; the match to TRBD2 covers 8 bases. CDR3 length: 14 residues. In germline, CDR1 is SGHRS, CDR2 YFSETQ. After removal of 5 bases from V and 0 bases from J, the junction contained 4 bases not matched to a gene. CDR3 loop: CASRLAGISYEQYF. The DNA of the CDR3 is TGCGCCAGCAGATTAGCGGGGATCTCCTACGAGCAGTACTTC.

This chain uses TRBV19 with TRBJ1-1; D unclear. This CDR3 is built from 14 residues. Trimming took off 1 base at V and 2 bases at J, with 8 bases between the two ends. Per germline, CDR1 LNHDA and CDR2 SQIVND (reference sequence). The CDR3 DNA follows: TGTGCCAGTAGTATAGCCCGGACTAACACTGAAGCTTTCTTT. As protein: CASSIARTNTEAFF.

Only one count was recorded for this clonotype. One base away lies a much larger clone, so this may be a sequencing read error. The V and J genes are TRBV29-1 and TRBJ2-2, with D unresolved. This CDR3 is built from 12 residues. Trimming cost V 4 bases and J 5 bases, with 8 bases left between them. Germline V CDR1 and CDR2: SQVTM, ANQGSEA. CDR3 nucleotides: TGCAGCGTTGGGTATTGGACCGGGGAGCTGTTTTTT. It encodes CSVGYWTGELFF.

This clonotype was recorded many times. The chain couples TRBV12-3 or TRBV12-4 to TRBJ2-5; perhaps TRBD1 as D (5 bases). V was pared by 3 bases and J by 1 base, with 6 bases between. This CDR3 is 13 amino acids long. The CDR3 is CASSFTGQETQYF. In DNA form, the CDR3 reads TGTGCCAGCAGTTTTACAGGCCAAGAGACCCAGTACTTC.

The table lists this clonotype with many counts. The chain recombines TRBV11-1 with TRBJ1-1, with D perhaps matching TRBD1 (6 bases). Per the germline V gene, CDR1 is SGHAT and CDR2 is FQDESV (reference sequence). The CDR3 covers 18 residues. Trimming removed 5 bases at V and 0 bases at J, with 22 bases between. DNA of the CDR3: TGTGCCAGCAGCCCATCACGGGCCTCCAGGGACATGAACACTGAAGCTTTCTTT. This encodes CASSPSRASRDMNTEAFF.

This clonotype appeared a few times. The chain recombines TRBV7-9 with TRBJ2-5, with a possible D match to TRBD2 (5 bases). There are 14 residues in the CDR3. Germline values: CDR1 SEHNR, CDR2 FQNEAQ (reference sequence). Trimming pared 4 bases from V and 0 bases from J, leaving 9 bases between. CDR3 amino acids: CASSSWRDQETQYF. In DNA form, the CDR3 reads TGTGCCAGCAGCTCCTGGCGGGACCAAGAGACCCAGTACTTC.

J is TRBJ2-5 and V is TRBV29-1; 7 bases align to TRBD2. The CDR3 has 16 amino acids. V shed 3 bases, J shed 2 bases, and the junction held 12 bases outside the gene matches. Germline CDR1 is SQVTM and CDR2 is ANQGSEA. The chain's CDR3 is CSVDGGSLKGQETQYF. The CDR3 DNA reads as TGCAGCGTTGACGGCGGGAGCCTAAAGGGGCAAGAGACCCAGTACTTC.

This clonotype was seen repeatedly, ten times or more. J is TRBJ2-1 and V is TRBV7-3; perhaps TRBD2 as D (5 bases). The V gene's germline CDR1 is SGHTA and CDR2 FQGTGA. This CDR3 comprises 15 residues. V was pared by 2 bases and J by 7 bases, with 15 bases between. The CDR3 sequence is CASSLGPGMVNEQFF. Written as DNA, the CDR3 is TGTGCCAGCAGCTTAGGTCCGGGGATGGTGAATGAGCAGTTCTTC.

CDR3 sequence reads: CASSKASYNEQFF. The CDR3 region has the DNA TGTGCCAGTAGTAAGGCTTCCTACAATGAGCAGTTCTTC. The chain is built from TRBV19 and TRBJ2-1; D unresolved. The germline V and J ends were trimmed by 4 bases and 1 base, with 5 bases remaining between them. CDR1 LNHDA and CDR2 SQIVND come from the germline V gene (reference sequence). This CDR3 comprises 13 residues.

The sample holds many counts of this clonotype. The genes are TRBV6-1 and TRBJ2-7; a weak D match, TRBD1 (6 bases). Trimming took 5 bases from V and 0 from J, leaving 14 bases between them. This CDR3 is 15 amino acids long. Per the germline V gene, CDR1 is MNHNS and CDR2 is SASEGT. The CDR3: CASSLGRTDSYEQYF. CDR3 sequence (DNA): TGTGCCAGCAGTCTCGGACGGACAGACTCCTACGAGCAGTACTTC.

The chain has TRBV7-8 and TRBJ2-3; D might be TRBD1 (5 bases). The CDR3 has 16 residues. Germline V CDR1 and CDR2: SGHVS, FQNEAQ. The V end was cut by 1 base, the J end by 2 bases, with 13 bases between. CDR3 region: CASSLGGQLNTDTQYF. CDR3 nucleotide sequence: TGTGCCAGCAGCTTAGGGGGCCAACTGAACACAGATACGCAGTATTTT.

This clonotype has only a few counts. The rearrangement joins TRBV4-3 to TRBJ2-1; 8 nucleotides match TRBD2. The length of the CDR3 is 17 residues. The V gene end was trimmed by 0 bases and the J gene end by 1 base; junction bases not matched to a gene: 5. Germline V gene lookup returns CDR1 LGHNA and CDR2 YSLEER. The DNA for the CDR3 is TGCGCCAGCAGCCAAGACCCGACTAGCGTTTCCTACAATGAGCAGTTCTTC. The encoded protein is CASSQDPTSVSYNEQFF.

About this clonotype: A much larger clone lies a single base off, so this may be a read error. Since the CDR3 does not end with the conserved phenylalanine or tryptophan, this likely comes from a read error. The limits of the CDR3 on the DNA are not certain, so only TCRdb's listed CDR3 is given. This chain joins TRBV2 and TRBJ2-2; the table gives TRBD2 as D, unverified against the DNA. The CDR3 adds up to 8 amino acids, both ends counted. Germline V gives CDR1 SNHLY, CDR2 FYNNEI. The CDR3 protein is CVSSGSLA.

This clonotype was detected ten times or more. The chain uses TRBV5-1 and TRBJ2-7, with 8 bases fitting TRBD2. The germline CDR1 and CDR2 sequences are SGHRS and YFSETQ. This CDR3 has 14 residues. With 4 bases clipped from V and 4 bases from J, the junction kept 7 bases outside the gene matches. The CDR3 loop is CASSGSGSAYEQYF. The CDR3 bases are TGCGCCAGCAGCGGGAGCGGGAGTGCGTACGAGCAGTACTTC.

The sample holds many counts of this clonotype. The chain uses TRBV5-1 and TRBJ2-3, with TRBD2 matching 8 bases. The CDR3 has 16 residues. Germline CDR1 is SGHRS and CDR2 is YFSETQ. With V trimmed by 1 base and J by 3 bases, 7 bases remained unmatched. The CDR3 sequence is CASSLYGGGRTDTQYF. The CDR3, as DNA: TGCGCCAGCAGCTTGTACGGGGGGGGGAGAACAGATACGCAGTATTTT.

This clonotype was recorded at least ten times. J is TRBJ2-6 and V is TRBV7-9; maybe TRBD2 (5 bases). Germline V CDR1 and CDR2: SEHNR, FQNEAQ (reference sequence). CDR3 size: 15 residues. Trimming stripped 5 bases from V and 4 bases from J, with 12 bases between. The CDR3 is CASSPRAAGANVLTF. The DNA of the CDR3 is TGTGCCAGCAGCCCGAGGGCGGCCGGGGCCAACGTCCTGACTTTC.

This clonotype was observed once. This sequence joins TRBV6-2 or TRBV6-3 and TRBJ2-7, with 9 bases fitting TRBD1. The CDR3 has 14 amino acids. Germline CDR1 and CDR2: MNHEY and SVGEGT. V lost 7 bases and J lost 3; bases outside the gene matches: 7. The CDR3 DNA reads as TGTGCCAGCACCCTCCGGGACAGGGACTACGAGCAGTACTTC. This sequence encodes CASTLRDRDYEQYF.

The chain links TRBV7-3 to TRBJ2-5; no definite D call. The CDR3 sequence is 13 residues long. Trimming left V 2 bases short and J 5 bases short, with 9 bases between. CDR1 SGHTA and CDR2 FQGTGA come from the germline V gene. CDR3 residues: CASSLGASETQYF. The CDR3 coding sequence is TGTGCCAGCAGCTTAGGAGCGTCCGAGACCCAGTACTTC.

This clonotype came up a few times. The chain carries TRBV7-9 and TRBJ2-7; 11 positions match TRBD2. Germline CDR1 is SEHNR and CDR2 is FQNEAQ (reference sequence). The CDR3 extends over 14 amino acids. The junction had 6 bases not matched to a gene; V was cut back by 5 bases and J by 6 bases. The CDR3 DNA follows: TGTGCCAGCAGCCCGGGACTAGCGGCCTTCGAGCAGTACTTC. It encodes CASSPGLAAFEQYF.

The rearrangement links TRBV29-1 to TRBJ2-3, with TRBD2 identical over 8 bases. Unmatched junction bases numbered 9, after V lost 4 bases and J lost 0 bases. The CDR3 sequence is 16 residues long. Germline-derived CDR1 and CDR2 are SQVTM and ANQGSEA. CDR3 coding DNA: TGCAGCGTTGGGGATCGGGGGGGTTCTAGCACAGATACGCAGTATTTT. Amino acids: CSVGDRGGSSTDTQYF.

There are many counts of this clonotype. The chain couples TRBV12-3 or TRBV12-4 to TRBJ1-5; no definite D call. CDR3 length equals 15 residues. With 7 bases removed from V and 1 base from J, the gap between germline ends came to 14 bases. As DNA, the CDR3 is TGTGCCAGCATCAGAGGTGGGTCGAGCAATCAGCCCCAGCATTTT. The encoded protein is CASIRGGSSNQPQHF.

This clonotype was counted ten times or more. V gene TRBV20-1 combines with J gene TRBJ2-1, with D tentatively TRBD2 (6 bases). Germline-derived CDR1 and CDR2 are DFQATT and SNEGSKA (reference sequence). V was shortened by 7 bases and J by 8 bases, with 15 bases between the two germline ends. The CDR3 is 12 residues long. CDR3 in amino acids: CSGGRETHEQFF. CDR3 DNA sequence: TGCAGTGGGGGACGGGAGACCCATGAGCAGTTCTTC.

This clonotype has just one count. A much bigger clone sits one base away, suggesting this may be a read error. The chain uses TRBV12-3 or TRBV12-4 and TRBJ1-5, with TRBD1 matching 7 bases. The ends lost 2 bases at V and 2 bases at J; junction bases unmatched: 6. The CDR3 is made up of 16 amino acids. CDR3 nucleotide sequence: TGTGCCAGCAGTTTACAGGGGGTGTGGGGCAATCAGCCCCAGCATTTT. This sequence encodes CASSLQGVWGNQPQHF.

This clonotype was recorded a few times. The chain couples TRBV28 to TRBJ2-3, with D perhaps given as TRBD1 or TRBD2 (5 bases each). Germline V gives CDR1 MDHEN, CDR2 SYDVKM. The length of the CDR3 is 14 residues. The V and J ends lost 5 bases and 1 base respectively, with 10 bases between them. The CDR3 sequence: CASSPGDRTDTQYF. CDR3 DNA: TGTGCCAGCAGTCCTGGGGACCGCACAGATACGCAGTATTTT.

Many counts were recorded for this clonotype. V gene TRBV24-1 combines with J gene TRBJ2-1; D gene uncertain. Germline assignment: CDR1 KGHDR and CDR2 SFDVKD. Trimming shortened V by 4 bases and J by 11 bases, and 14 bases separated the two germline ends. CDR3 length equals 13 residues. This chain's CDR3 is CATSDPTTTQQFF. The CDR3, as DNA: TGTGCCACCAGTGACCCTACTACCACTCAGCAGTTCTTC.

The chain links TRBV7-6 to TRBJ1-3; D is perhaps TRBD1 (6 bases). V lost 5 bases and J 4 bases, leaving 6 bases between the germline ends. The CDR3 has 12 residues. CDR1 and CDR2 from the germline V gene are SGHVS and FNYEAQ. The CDR3 DNA sequence: TGTGCCAGCAGCGACAGGGGAAACACCATATATTTT. Translated, it gives CASSDRGNTIYF.